A single sample gave rise to the 21 T cell receptor beta chains below, sequenced in a study of T cells after yellow fever vaccination. MiXCR was run by TCRdb on the 5' RACE reads, yielding one entry per CDR3 protein. Of some 100,000 distinct CDR3 sequences detected, about 6.8% appear once; the ten largest clones hold roughly 3%. The sequenced sample was CD4+ T cells sorted from PBMCs, obtained about 49 days after the first yellow fever vaccination. These receptors all come from a man aged 18 to 29 who received the YFV17D yellow fever vaccine.

At least ten counts were recorded for this clonotype. The chain links TRBV5-1 to TRBJ2-7, with a tentative D call TRBD1 (5 bases). Trimming took off 0 bases at V and 1 base at J, with 14 bases between the two ends. The length of the CDR3 is 16 residues. Germline CDR1 reads SGHRS; CDR2 reads YFSETQ. The CDR3 nucleotides are TGCGCCAGCAGCTTGGCCACTGCAGGGCCATCCTACGAGCAGTACTTC. As protein: CASSLATAGPSYEQYF.

Worth noting for this clonotype: Just one base apart from a much larger clone, this may be a read error. The chain recombines TRBV20-1 with TRBJ2-1; 10 positions agree with TRBD2. After removal of 4 bases from V and 1 base from J, the junction contained 19 bases not matched to a gene. This CDR3 region has 20 residues. The V gene's germline CDR1 is DFQATT and CDR2 SNEGSKA (reference sequence). The CDR3 DNA reads as TGCAGTGCTACCCGTTGGAATAGCGGGGGGCCCTATAAGTCCTACAATGAGCAGTTCTTC. Amino acid sequence: CSATRWNSGGPYKSYNEQFF.

The sample holds a few counts of this clonotype. The chain links TRBV7-2 to TRBJ1-3; no firm D call. CDR1 SGHTA and CDR2 FQGNSA come from the germline V gene. This CDR3 spans 14 amino acids. Trimming cost V 5 bases and J 16 bases, with 24 bases left between them. For the CDR3, the DNA is TGTGCCAGCAGCACTGACTTGGGCCTGCCCAGTTTTTATTTT. Amino acid sequence: CASSTDLGLPSFYF.

This clonotype has at least ten counts. The rearrangement links TRBV4-3 to TRBJ2-3, with 9 bases lining up with TRBD2. Germline loops: CDR1 LGHNA, CDR2 YSLEER. CDR3 size: 16 residues. V was pared by 1 base and J by 6 bases, with 8 bases of the junction left unmatched. Here the CDR3 reads CASSQGPSGAGDTQYF. In nucleotides, the CDR3 is TGCGCCAGCAGCCAAGGTCCTAGCGGGGCGGGGGATACGCAGTATTTT.

This clonotype has at least ten counts. The chain employs TRBV10-3 and TRBJ1-4, with 7 bases fitting TRBD1. With 1 base clipped from V and 2 bases from J, the junction kept 1 base outside the gene matches. The CDR3 is 15 amino acids. The germline V gene encodes CDR1 ENHRY and CDR2 SYGVKD. The CDR3 DNA reads TGTGCCATCAGTGAGTTACAGGGGACTAATGAAAAACTGTTTTTT. Protein product: CAISELQGTNEKLFF.

This clonotype has ten or more counts. This CDR3 reads CASSLYRGTEAFF. CDR3 nucleotides: TGTGCCAGCAGTTTGTACAGGGGCACTGAAGCTTTCTTT. This chain joins TRBV6-5 and TRBJ1-1; 7 nucleotides match TRBD1. The length of the CDR3 is 13 residues. Germline CDR1 MNHEY, CDR2 SVGAGI. Trimming removed 4 bases from V and 4 bases from J; junction bases left unmatched: 3.

This clonotype was found many times. The chain combines TRBV18 with TRBJ1-6; no reliable D call. CDR3 length equals 13 residues. Trimming removed 8 bases from V and 8 bases from J, with 13 bases in between. The germline gives CDR1 KGHSH, CDR2 LQKENI. The CDR3 bases are TGTGCCAGCCGGGCGGACCAGGATTCACCCCTCCACTTT. Translating it yields CASRADQDSPLHF.

This clonotype was seen at least ten times. The chain combines TRBV20-1 with TRBJ2-2; D is undetermined. With 1 base removed from V and 0 bases from J, the gap between germline ends came to 6 bases. The CDR3 loop spans 14 amino acids. Germline assignment: CDR1 DFQATT and CDR2 SNEGSKA (reference sequence). This CDR3 is CSARVPPNTGELFF. The CDR3 DNA is TGCAGTGCTAGAGTTCCACCGAACACCGGGGAGCTGTTTTTT.

Concerning this clonotype: A clone one base away is much larger, so this may be a read error. The chain couples TRBV7-2 to TRBJ2-5; D is ambiguous. The CDR3 sequence is 12 residues long. Trimming took off 7 bases at V and 5 bases at J, with 11 bases between the two ends. Germline loops: CDR1 SGHTA, CDR2 FQGNSA. CDR3 protein: CASNRPTETQYF. The CDR3, as DNA: TGTGCCAGCAACCGTCCTACGGAGACCCAGTACTTC.

This clonotype has at least ten counts. The rearrangement links TRBV6-5 to TRBJ2-7; D is uncertain. The germline V and J ends were trimmed by 0 bases and 5 bases, with 11 bases remaining between them. Looked up from germline, CDR1 is MNHEY and CDR2 is SVGAGI. The CDR3 has 14 residues. CDR3 residues: CASSYSMSLNEQYV. As DNA, the CDR3 is TGTGCCAGCAGTTACTCCATGTCGCTGAACGAGCAGTACGTC.

At least ten counts were recorded for this clonotype. The chain joins TRBV6-6 to TRBJ2-7; a possible D gene is TRBD1 (5 bases). Germline lookup yields CDR1 MNHNY and CDR2 SVGAGI (reference sequence). This CDR3 is 13 amino acids long. Trimming shortened V by 5 bases and J by 6 bases, and 14 bases separated the two germline ends. In DNA, the CDR3 is TGTGCCAGCAGTCTAACCAGGGTATCCGAGCAGTACTTC. Protein sequence: CASSLTRVSEQYF.

Concerning this clonotype: This may come from a read error, since a much larger clone is one base off. Given the absence of the conserved phenylalanine or tryptophan at the CDR3 end, a read error is likely. The chain recombines TRBV10-2 with TRBJ2-5; 7 positions match TRBD1. Trimming cost V 2 bases and J 4 bases; bases outside gene matches: 4. Germline lookup yields CDR1 WSHSY and CDR2 SAAADI. CDR3 length equals 14 residues. CDR3 coding DNA: TGCGCCAGCAGTGAGCCGGCAGGGGGAGAGACCCAGTACTTA. It is translated as CASSEPAGGETQYL.

The chain combines TRBV5-4 with TRBJ1-3; no definite D call. Trimming shortened V by 0 bases and J by 0 bases, and 7 bases separated the two germline ends. The CDR3 runs to 15 residues. The germline CDR1 and CDR2 sequences are SGHNT and YYREEE (reference sequence). The CDR3 is CASSLDFSSGNTIYF. CDR3 in DNA: TGTGCCAGCAGCTTGGACTTCTCCTCTGGAAACACCATATATTTT.

There are many counts of this clonotype. CDR3 sequence (DNA): TGTGCTTCAGGGGGCGACTATGGCTACACCTTC. It is translated as CASGGDYGYTF. The rearrangement uses TRBV2 and TRBJ1-2; 8 bases align to TRBD1. The CDR3 has 11 amino acids. Germline lookup yields CDR1 SNHLY and CDR2 FYNNEI.

At least ten counts were recorded for this clonotype. The chain combines TRBV12-3 or TRBV12-4 with TRBJ2-5; no clear D. Deletions cut 5 bases from V and 5 bases from J, with 15 bases between. The CDR3 totals 14 residues. Here the CDR3 reads CASSPPSIRETQYF. In nucleotides, the CDR3 is TGTGCCAGCAGTCCACCGTCGATCCGGGAGACCCAGTACTTC.

This clonotype has at least ten counts. The chain couples TRBV7-2 to TRBJ1-2; D might be TRBD1 (6 bases). Germline V gene data show CDR1 as SGHTA and CDR2 as FQGNSA. The length of the CDR3 is 14 residues. V lost 5 bases to trimming and J lost 2 bases, with 12 bases between them. The CDR3 loop reads CASSPQTGNYGYTF. The CDR3 nucleotides read TGTGCCAGCAGCCCGCAGACAGGCAACTATGGCTACACCTTC.

In this sample, this clonotype turned up many times. The gene calls are TRBV24-1 and TRBJ2-3; D not certain. V lost 2 bases and J lost 6, with 2 bases in between. CDR3 size: 11 residues. CDR1 KGHDR and CDR2 SFDVKD come from the germline V gene. The CDR3 nucleotides are TGTGCCACCAGTGATTACGATACGCAGTATTTT. This codes for CATSDYDTQYF.

There are many counts of this clonotype. V and J are TRBV7-2 and TRBJ1-4; D possibly corresponds to TRBD1 (5 bases). Germline V gene sequence: CDR1 SGHTA, CDR2 FQGNSA. The V end was cut by 6 bases, the J end by 12 bases, with 17 bases between. The CDR3 contains 13 residues. The CDR3 loop is CASRYNDGGELFF. The CDR3 nucleotides read TGTGCCAGCAGGTATAACGACGGGGGTGAACTGTTTTTT.

The chain recombines TRBV20-1 with TRBJ1-4; D perhaps matches TRBD1 (5 bases). CDR1 and CDR2 from the germline V gene are DFQATT and SNEGSKA (reference sequence). This CDR3 is 12 amino acids long. V was shortened by 6 bases and J by 7 bases, with 12 bases between the two germline ends. The chain's CDR3 is CSAKRGSEKLFF. For the CDR3, the DNA is TGCAGTGCAAAGAGGGGAAGTGAAAAACTGTTTTTT.

This clonotype occurred many times. The DNA for the CDR3 is TGTGCCAGCAGTTCATGGGGCGGAGTAACCTACGAGCAGTACGTC. Translating gives CASSSWGGVTYEQYV. The V and J genes are TRBV6-2 or TRBV6-3 and TRBJ2-7, with a tentative D call TRBD1 (5 bases). Germline CDR1 is MNHEY and CDR2 is SVGEGT. V was trimmed by 4 bases and J by 2 bases, leaving 15 bases between them. The CDR3 is 15 amino acids.

This clonotype was seen ten or more times. The V call is TRBV9, the J call TRBJ2-1, with TRBD2 matching over 9 bases. V lost 2 bases, J lost 0 bases, and 12 bases stayed unmatched. The CDR3 is 19 residues long. Germline CDR1 SGDLS, CDR2 YYNGEE. The CDR3, as DNA: TGTGCCAGCAGCGTCCGTAGCGGGGGCGTCTCAAGCTCCTACAATGAGCAGTTCTTC. Residues: CASSVRSGGVSSSYNEQFF.